This is a list of T cell receptor beta chains from one sample in a study of T-cell reconstitution after alpha-beta-depleted transplantation in children. TCRdb analysed the PCR reads with MiXCR anew, one entry per CDR3 protein. Here the sample spans around 230,000 distinct CDR3 sequences, under 20% being singletons. The sample consisted of PBMCs, mostly from graft donor cells, taken 360 days after TCRalphabeta/CD19-depleted stem cell transplant. The receptors were sampled from a male patient between 2 and 10 years old who had a stem cell transplant for acute lymphoblastic leukemia, so the T cells may come from the graft donor. Both conserved end residues are part of each CDR3. Each record gives: CDR3 length, V gene, J gene, clone size, CDR3 protein. Clone size appears in some rows only: once, few, many, or a class for an expanded clone.

14	TRBV12-3/TRBV12-4	TRBJ2-5	few	CASSPWDFQETQYF
15	TRBV9	TRBJ2-1	NA	CASTRTSGTYNEQFF
15	TRBV18	TRBJ1-6	NA	CASSPGDARYSPLHF
19	TRBV10-3	TRBJ2-3	few	CAISESRRIAGGLTDTQYF
13	TRBV19	TRBJ1-5	NA	CASGETPIDPQHF
15	TRBV6-5	TRBJ2-7	once	CASSTSGQGDYEQYF
16	TRBV28	TRBJ2-1	NA	CASSFPRQGGYNEQFF
20	TRBV6-2/TRBV6-3	TRBJ2-1	NA	CASTDNRDRVRPSSYNEQFF
15	TRBV18	TRBJ2-2	many	CASSPGSRSTGELFF
15	TRBV7-2	TRBJ2-1	few	CASSPRGLALHEQFF
15	TRBV20-1	TRBJ2-2	few	CSTHSGEKNTGELFF
16	TRBV6-5	TRBJ2-5	NA	CASSYQLGLVKETQYF
13	TRBV5-1	TRBJ1-2	NA	CASYPGENYGYTF
15	TRBV7-2	TRBJ2-5	NA	CASSWTSGGRKTQYF
13	TRBV30	TRBJ2-5	few	CAWNYGVGETQYF
17	TRBV7-9	TRBJ2-1	few	CASSLKLWGISYNEQFF
15	TRBV4-2	TRBJ1-4	NA	CASSQGRGEAEKLFF
16	TRBV12-3/TRBV12-4	TRBJ1-3	NA	CASSLWSEHSGNTIYF
16	TRBV12-3/TRBV12-4	TRBJ1-5	few	CASSFLVGDSNQPQHF
14	TRBV5-1	TRBJ2-1	NA	CASNVAVASNEQFF
15	TRBV9	TRBJ2-5	many	CASSPRSDPQETQYF
16	TRBV7-2	TRBJ1-3	few	CASSLGPGLSGNTIYF
14	TRBV9	TRBJ1-6	many	CASSVESSGSPLHF
13	TRBV29-1	TRBJ2-7	NA	CSVASVSSYEQYF
13	TRBV7-2	TRBJ1-1	NA	CASSVMFRVEAFF
11	TRBV20-1	TRBJ1-4	NA	CSARTGEKLFF
17	TRBV7-2	TRBJ2-1	few	CASSLAPGLASYNEQFF
16	TRBV11-1	TRBJ1-1	few	CASSEGKGYAGTEAFF
15	TRBV19	TRBJ2-1	NA	CAIKSPGGIYNEQFF
14	TRBV11-2	TRBJ1-2	many	CASSPGQTNYGYTF
16	TRBV12-5	TRBJ1-2	many	CASGLVDGTGGYGYTF
16	TRBV5-1	TRBJ2-3	few	CASSPDRRVGTDTQYF
13	TRBV27	TRBJ1-2	few	CASSLQGGYGYTF
16	TRBV6-2/TRBV6-3	TRBJ2-5	few	CASSYSERGGRRTQYF
15	TRBV27	TRBJ2-7	few	CASSSGQLHPYEQYF
17	TRBV6-2/TRBV6-3	TRBJ2-5	NA	CASSDDWTGSPQETQYF
13	TRBV25-1	TRBJ2-7	few	CASSRQDLYEQYF
15	TRBV7-7	TRBJ2-7	few	CASSLEAGDSYEQYF
15	TRBV20-1	TRBJ1-1	NA	CSARESENRGTEAFF
15	TRBV14	TRBJ2-7	NA	CASSLETHPDYEQYF
10	TRBV28	TRBJ2-7	NA	CASGSREQYF
15	TRBV4-3	TRBJ2-1	NA	CASRSGQGAENEQFF
16	TRBV7-9	TRBJ2-1	few	CASTPGWTAPYNEQFF
15	TRBV3-1	TRBJ2-7	NA	CASSQDSGVSYEQYF
16	TRBV5-1	TRBJ2-1	few	CASSWTSGGVLNEQFF
13	TRBV12-3/TRBV12-4	TRBJ2-2	few	CASSNWGTGELFF
13	TRBV6-6	TRBJ1-6	few	CASGRQGDSPLHF
13	TRBV29-1	TRBJ2-3	many	CSVAVATTDTQYF
15	TRBV20-1	TRBJ2-2	many	CSASREPVRTGELFF
15	TRBV7-9	TRBJ2-7	NA	CASSLREGRRYEQYF